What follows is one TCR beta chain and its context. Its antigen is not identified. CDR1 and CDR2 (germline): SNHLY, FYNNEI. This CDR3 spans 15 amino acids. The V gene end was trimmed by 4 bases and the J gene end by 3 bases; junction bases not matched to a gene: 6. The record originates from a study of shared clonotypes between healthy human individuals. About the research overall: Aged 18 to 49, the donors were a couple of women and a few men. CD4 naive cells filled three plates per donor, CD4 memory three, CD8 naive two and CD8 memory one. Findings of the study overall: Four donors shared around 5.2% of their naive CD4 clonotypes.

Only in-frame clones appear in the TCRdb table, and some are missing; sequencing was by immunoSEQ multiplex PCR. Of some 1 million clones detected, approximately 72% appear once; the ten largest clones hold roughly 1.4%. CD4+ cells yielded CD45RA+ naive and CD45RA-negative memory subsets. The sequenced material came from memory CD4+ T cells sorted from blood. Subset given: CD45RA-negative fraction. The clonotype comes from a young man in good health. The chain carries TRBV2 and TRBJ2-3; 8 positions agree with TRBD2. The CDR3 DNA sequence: TGTGCCAGCAGTGTAGCGGGAATGGGGACAGATACGCAGTATTTT. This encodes CASSVAGMGTDTQYF.